This entry is about one TCR beta chain. The data originate from a study of blood T cell repertoires in COVID-19. Across the whole study: Samples representing acute and convalescent COVID-19 were sourced from the United States, Italy and Spain.

Sequencing was performed with immunoSEQ multiplex PCR; in TCRdb, only in-frame clones are kept and a portion is missing. The sample lists 110,000 to 150,000 clones; about 86% were seen once. V lost 3 bases and J lost 1; bases outside the gene matches: 1. This CDR3 region has 14 residues. CDR1 SGHTA and CDR2 FQGNSA come from the germline V gene. The sequenced material came from peripheral blood. This rearrangement joins TRBV7-2 to TRBJ2-7, with 9 bases that match TRBD2. This sequence originates from a human donor in a cohort sampled during active COVID-19. CDR3 protein: CASSFSGSSYEQYF. CDR3 coding DNA: TGTGCCAGCAGCTTTAGCGGGAGTTCCTACGAGCAGTACTTC.